The 5 T cell receptor beta chains below all came from one sample that was sequenced in a study of cytomegalovirus exposure and HLA in healthy donors. Vbeta (60) and Jbeta (13) primers were used in the PCR. TCRdb's copy holds only in-frame clones and misses some; the assay was immunoSEQ multiplex PCR. In the table there are 95,000 to 150,000 clones, around three quarters of which are singletons. The specimen sequenced was PBMCs. These receptor sequences come from a woman between 50 and 59 years old in good health and CMV-seronegative.

This clone was found a few times. The chain links TRBV30 to TRBJ2-5; 7 bases agree with TRBD2. The V and J ends lost 4 bases and 0 bases, in that order; junction bases with no gene match: 8. This CDR3 spans 15 amino acids. Germline CDR1 is GTSNPN and CDR2 is SVGIG (reference sequence). CDR3 nucleotide sequence: TGTGCCTGGAATAGGGGTAGCGGGTACCAAGAGACCCAGTACTTC. Protein product: CAWNRGSGYQETQYF.

This chain connects TRBV5-8 to TRBJ1-1; D may be TRBD1 (5 bases). Trimming removed 4 bases from V and 1 base from J, with 11 bases in between. This CDR3 contains 14 residues. Germline CDR1 reads SGHTS; CDR2 reads YDEGEE. CDR3 bases: TGTGCCAGCAGCCCCGATGGGGCGAACACTGAAGCTTTCTTT. Translating gives CASSPDGANTEAFF.

The gene calls are TRBV5-1 and TRBJ2-6; 8 nucleotides match TRBD2. The ends lost 2 bases at V and 4 bases at J; junction bases unmatched: 11. Germline CDR1 is SGHRS and CDR2 is YFSETQ. The CDR3 sequence is 18 residues long. CDR3 nucleotide sequence: TGCGCCAGCAGCTTCGACGGGGGGGTCCCTCTGGGGGCCAACGTCCTGACTTTC. The encoded protein is CASSFDGGVPLGANVLTF.

The DNA for the CDR3 is TGTGCCAGCGCTACAGGGTTAGAACAGCCCCAGCATTTT. It is translated as CASATGLEQPQHF. This rearrangement joins TRBV18 to TRBJ1-5; D is perhaps TRBD1 (6 bases). The CDR3 has 13 residues. V was shortened by 8 bases and J by 7 bases, with 15 bases between the two germline ends. Germline V gene data show CDR1 as KGHSH and CDR2 as LQKENI.

This clone was seen once. The chain couples TRBV28 to TRBJ1-5; D remains ambiguous. This CDR3 has 15 residues. Germline V gene lookup returns CDR1 MDHEN and CDR2 SYDVKM. Trimming took off 7 bases at V and 3 bases at J, with 16 bases between the two ends. The CDR3 sequence is CASTPGGVFNQPQHF. The CDR3, as DNA: TGTGCCAGCACTCCTGGCGGCGTGTTCAATCAGCCCCAGCATTTT.